A selection of T cell receptor beta chains follows, all from one sample in a study of T cell changes during pregnancy in multiple sclerosis. The table came from immunoSEQ multiplex PCR; TCRdb's copy has only in-frame clones and leaves some out. The table records roughly 84,000 clones, just under 95% of them present only once. Sequencing was performed on peripheral blood, taken in the third trimester of pregnancy. All receptors come from a female donor in good health, enrolled as a control in a pregnancy study. The CDR3 runs from the conserved cysteine through the conserved F or W. A D gene is named only where the DNA matches it firmly. The listing skips clone size in some rows; elsewhere it reads once, few, many or a size class.

D	J	size	V	length	DNA	CDR3
-	TRBJ1-5	-	TRBV5-1	14	TGCGCCAGCAGCTTGGGCGTGGGCGTCGAACCCCAGCATTTT	CASSLGVGVEPQHF
-	TRBJ2-7	-	TRBV7-2	16	TGTGCCAGCAGCTCACATCCAGGATCCACCTCCTACGAGCAGTACTTC	CASSSHPGSTSYEQYF
-	TRBJ2-1	-	TRBV7-9	12	TGTGCCAGCAGCTCTCAGGGAGGTGAGCAGTTCTTC	CASSSQGGEQFF
-	TRBJ1-2	-	TRBV7-2	12	TGTGCCAGCAGCTTAGTCGCGGGGGGCTACACCTTC	CASSLVAGGYTF
TRBD2	TRBJ2-1	-	TRBV10-3	15	TGTGCCATCAGGATGACTAGCGGGAGGAACAATGAGCAGTTCTTC	CAIRMTSGRNNEQFF
TRBD2	TRBJ2-7	-	TRBV5-1	18	TGCGCCACCCCAGAGGGTAGCGGGAGGGCCCGGAGAGAATACGAGCAGTACTTC	CATPEGSGRARREYEQYF
TRBD2	TRBJ2-1	-	TRBV7-9	17	TGTGCCAGCAGCTCTCTAGCGGGAGGACCTAAACACAATGAGCAGTTCTTC	CASSSLAGGPKHNEQFF
-	TRBJ1-1	-	TRBV2	13	TGTGCCAGCAGTGAAGCGGGTACAGGTGAAGCTTTCTTT	CASSEAGTGEAFF
-	TRBJ1-1	-	TRBV6-1	14	TGTGCCAGCAGTGGCTGGGCCGGGGTCACTGAAGCTTTCTTT	CASSGWAGVTEAFF
TRBD1	TRBJ2-2	-	TRBV6-4	18	TGTGCCAGCAGACTACTCTGGCAGGGGGCTTTTATTCCCGGGGAGCTGTTTTTT	CASRLLWQGAFIPGELFF
TRBD2	TRBJ2-5	-	TRBV27	16	TGTGCCAGCAGTCTAGCGGGCCGGGGGACCCAAGAGACCCAGTACTTC	CASSLAGRGTQETQYF
-	TRBJ2-4	-	TRBV2	13	TGTGCCAGCACTCGGGGAGCCGAAAACATTCAGTACTTC	CASTRGAENIQYF
TRBD2	TRBJ2-2	-	TRBV9	16	TGTGCCAGCAGCGTAGGAGCGGGAGGCCTCCTTGGGGAGCTGTTTTTT	CASSVGAGGLLGELFF
TRBD1	TRBJ1-2	-	TRBV19	15	TGTGCCAGTAGTGCCCTGACAGGGATTTCCTATGGCTACACCTTC	CASSALTGISYGYTF
TRBD2	TRBJ2-7	-	TRBV5-5	15	TGTGCCAGCAGCTTGTGGGTGGGAGGGTCCTACGAGCAGTACTTC	CASSLWVGGSYEQYF
TRBD2	TRBJ2-5	once	TRBV28	14	TGTGCCAGCAGTGCGGGGGGACGAGGGGAGACCCAGTACTTC	CASSAGGRGETQYF
-	TRBJ2-5	-	TRBV2	13	TGTGCCAGCAGTGAATACAGTCAAGAGACCCAGTACTTC	CASSEYSQETQYF
TRBD2	TRBJ2-2	-	TRBV6-4	13	TGTGCCAGCAGTGGGACTAGCACCGGGGAGCTGTTTTTT	CASSGTSTGELFF
-	TRBJ2-7	-	TRBV29-1	13	TGCAGCGTCGCTGAAGGGGTAGACTACGAGCAGTACTTC	CSVAEGVDYEQYF
-	TRBJ2-3	-	TRBV20-1	11	TGCAGTGCTAGACAGGACACGGGTCTGTATTTT	CSARQDTGLYF
-	TRBJ1-2	-	TRBV19	17	TGTGCCAGTAGTACCGACCGGGACATTGGTCCTAACTATGGCTACACCTTC	CASSTDRDIGPNYGYTF
TRBD1	TRBJ2-4	-	TRBV7-9	13	TGTGCCAGCAGCTTCACAGGGGACCACATTCAGTACTTC	CASSFTGDHIQYF
TRBD1	TRBJ2-5	once	TRBV27	11	TGTGCCAGCGGACAGGGGGAGACCCAGTACTTC	CASGQGETQYF
-	TRBJ2-3	-	TRBV5-1	13	TGCGCCAGCAACGAGCTGGGCACAGATACGCAGTATTTT	CASNELGTDTQYF
TRBD2	TRBJ2-7	-	TRBV30	14	TGTGCCTGGAGTGGGGATAGCGGGAGTAACGAGCAGTACTTC	CAWSGDSGSNEQYF
TRBD1	TRBJ1-4	-	TRBV28	15	TGTGCCAGCAGTTTAAGGGACAGGGGGGAAGAAAAACTGTTTTTT	CASSLRDRGEEKLFF
-	TRBJ2-5	once	TRBV2	15	TGTGCCAGCAGTGAAGAGTTAGCGGTTAAAGAGACCCAGTACTTC	CASSEELAVKETQYF
TRBD2	TRBJ2-3	-	TRBV10-3	17	TGTGCCATCTTCACTAGCGGGAGGGACACTGGCACAGATACGCAGTATTTT	CAIFTSGRDTGTDTQYF
-	TRBJ1-1	-	TRBV4-1	13	TGCGCCAGCAGCCAAAATCTAGGGGCTGAAGCTTTCTTT	CASSQNLGAEAFF
-	TRBJ1-1	once	TRBV5-4	14	TGTGCCAGCAGCATCTCCAGGGGCCACACTGAAGCTTTCTTT	CASSISRGHTEAFF
TRBD2	TRBJ2-3	once	TRBV6-4	15	TGTGCCAGCAGTGAGAGCGGGAGTGGGAGAGATACGCAGTATTTT	CASSESGSGRDTQYF
-	TRBJ1-5	-	TRBV5-8	16	TGTGCCAGCAGCTCCCTTGACAGTTGGAGCAATCAGCCCCAGCATTTT	CASSSLDSWSNQPQHF
TRBD2	TRBJ2-3	-	TRBV27	16	TGTGCCAGCAGTCCCAACCGCGGACTAGCTCCCGATACGCAGTATTTT	CASSPNRGLAPDTQYF
TRBD1	TRBJ1-1	-	TRBV10-3	13	TGTGCCATCAGCCCACAGGGGTCCACTGAAGCTTTCTTT	CAISPQGSTEAFF
TRBD2	TRBJ2-7	-	TRBV4-2	15	TGTGCCAGCAGCCAAGGACTAGCGAATACCTACGAGCAGTACTTC	CASSQGLANTYEQYF
TRBD2	TRBJ2-5	once	TRBV28	13	TGTGCCAGCAGTTCTAGCGGCCAAGAGACCCAGTACTTC	CASSSSGQETQYF
-	TRBJ2-7	once	TRBV28	17	TGTGCCAGCAGTTTTCAAACCCCCGGGAGAGGCAACTACGAGCAGTACTTC	CASSFQTPGRGNYEQYF
-	TRBJ2-7	once	TRBV6-1	13	TGTGCCAGCAGTCGACAGGTTCTATACGAGCAGTACTTC	CASSRQVLYEQYF
-	TRBJ2-1	-	TRBV7-9	15	TGTGCCAGCAGGCCGCCTAGCGCAGCCTACAATGAGCAGTTCTTC	CASRPPSAAYNEQFF
-	TRBJ1-2	once	TRBV6-5	15	TGTGCCAGCAGTTCCGCCGCAGTTACTAACTATGGCTACACCTTC	CASSSAAVTNYGYTF
-	TRBJ2-5	-	TRBV5-4	11	TGTGCCAGCAGCTTCGGAGAGACCCAGTACTTC	CASSFGETQYF
-	TRBJ2-1	-	TRBV19	16	TGTGCCAGTAGTCCCCCCGGTCGGACTAACAACAATGAGCAGTTCTTC	CASSPPGRTNNNEQFF
-	TRBJ2-5	-	TRBV5-1	12	TGCGCCAGCAGCAACTCAGGAGAGACCCAGTACTTC	CASSNSGETQYF
-	TRBJ1-5	-	TRBV19	17	TGTGCCAGTAGTATGGCACAGGGTGGGAGTAGCAATCAGCCCCAGCATTTT	CASSMAQGGSSNQPQHF
TRBD1	TRBJ1-5	-	TRBV4-2	15	TGTGCCAGCAGCCAAGCAGGGACAGTGAATCAGCCCCAGCATTTT	CASSQAGTVNQPQHF
-	TRBJ1-1	-	TRBV23-1	11	TGCGCCGGAGGGGTGGACACTGAAGCTTTCTTT	CAGGVDTEAFF
TRBD1	TRBJ1-2	-	TRBV6-5	15	TGTGCCAGCAGTTACCGGGACAGGGGCGGCTATGGCTACACCTTC	CASSYRDRGGYGYTF
-	TRBJ2-7	-	TRBV5-1	13	TGCGCCAGCAGTTTGGGGTTGCCTAGGGAGCAGTACTTC	CASSLGLPREQYF
TRBD1	TRBJ2-3	-	TRBV19	14	TGTGCCAGTAGTAGACAGGGGGTTGCAGATACGCAGTATTTT	CASSRQGVADTQYF
TRBD2	TRBJ2-7	-	TRBV11-2	14	TGTGCCAGCAGCTGGGGGGGATCCTCCTACGAGCAGTACTTC	CASSWGGSSYEQYF
TRBD2	TRBJ2-1	-	TRBV27	18	TGTGCCAGGATCACTAAGGGTTGGATTAGCGGGGTAAACAATGAGCAGTTCTTC	CARITKGWISGVNNEQFF
TRBD2	TRBJ2-3	-	TRBV5-8	15	TGTGCCAGCAGCCCCGGACTAGGGAGCACAGATACGCAGTATTTT	CASSPGLGSTDTQYF
TRBD2	TRBJ2-7	once	TRBV13	22	TGTGCCAGCAGCTTAGTCTCTCATCGGGGCCTAGCGGGCATAAGTCGCTCCTACGAGCAGTACTTC	CASSLVSHRGLAGISRSYEQYF
-	TRBJ2-5	-	TRBV15	14	TGTGCCACCAGCAGAGATCGGGTCTTGGAGACCCAGTACTTC	CATSRDRVLETQYF
-	TRBJ1-2	-	TRBV6-5	14	TGTGCCAGCAGCGAGAGTGACAGATATGGTGGCTACACCTTC	CASSESDRYGGYTF
-	TRBJ1-5	-	TRBV28	16	TGTGCCAGCAGCCCCATAACGGACAGCTACAATCAGCCCCAGCATTTT	CASSPITDSYNQPQHF
TRBD2	TRBJ2-7	-	TRBV28	14	TGTGCCAGCACCGTAAGCGGGAGGGCGGTCGAGCAGTACTTC	CASTVSGRAVEQYF
-	TRBJ2-7	-	TRBV18	13	TGTGCCAGCTTAGACTCGTTAACCTACGAGCAGTACTTC	CASLDSLTYEQYF
-	TRBJ2-3	-	TRBV7-9	15	TGTGCCAGCAGCCGACAGGAGCTTGAAACAGATACGCAGTATTTT	CASSRQELETDTQYF